This TCR beta chain appears in the sequencing data of a study of blood T cell repertoires in COVID-19. In the study overall: COVID-19 samples collected from the United States, Italy and Spain covered acute and convalescent phases.

The Seattle site enrolled patients during active infection and followed them longitudinally. Original processing notes: Cell counts per sample came from amplifying reference gene primers. Sequenced by immunoSEQ multiplex PCR; TCRdb stores in-frame clones only, minus some. V and J calls and clone size are copied from that table; D and trimming were computed from the DNA. The table shows tens of thousands of clones, with less than 95% occurring only once. With V trimmed by 4 bases and J by 9 bases, 11 bases remained unmatched. Germline values: CDR1 MNHEY, CDR2 SVGAGI. The CDR3 is 16 amino acids. Sequenced: peripheral blood. The rearrangement joins TRBV6-5 to TRBJ2-1, with 11 bases fitting TRBD2. The sequence was collected from a man in his forties or fifties with COVID-19, enrolled during active disease. The CDR3 spells CASSSLAGGPRGEQFF. In DNA form, the CDR3 reads TGTGCCAGCAGTTCCTTAGCGGGAGGGCCGAGGGGTGAGCAGTTCTTC.